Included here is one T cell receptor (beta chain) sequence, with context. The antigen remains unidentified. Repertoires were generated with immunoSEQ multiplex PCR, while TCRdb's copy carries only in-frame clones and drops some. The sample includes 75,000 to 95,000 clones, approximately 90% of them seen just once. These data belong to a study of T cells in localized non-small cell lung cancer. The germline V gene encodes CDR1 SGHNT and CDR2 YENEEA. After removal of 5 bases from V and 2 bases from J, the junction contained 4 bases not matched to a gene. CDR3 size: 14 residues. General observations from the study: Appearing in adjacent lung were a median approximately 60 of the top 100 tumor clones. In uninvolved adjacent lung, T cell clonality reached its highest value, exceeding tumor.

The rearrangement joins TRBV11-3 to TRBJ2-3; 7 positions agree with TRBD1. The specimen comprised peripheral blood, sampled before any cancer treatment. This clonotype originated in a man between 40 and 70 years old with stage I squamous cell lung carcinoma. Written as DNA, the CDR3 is TGTGCCAGCAGCCGGGACAGATACACAGATACGCAGTATTTT. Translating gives CASSRDRYTDTQYF.